These T cell receptor beta chains were read from a single sample in a study of shared clonotypes between healthy human individuals. Repertoires were generated with immunoSEQ multiplex PCR, while TCRdb's copy carries only in-frame clones and drops some. The table shows 1.5 million to 1.9 million clones, with approximately 98% occurring only once. The specimen was naive CD4+ T cells sorted from blood. The origin of the receptors is a man younger than 45 in good health. Both conserved end residues are trimmed from each CDR3.

V gene	J gene	CDR3 protein
TRBV10-2	TRBJ2-3	ASSEPGRDTQY
TRBV28	TRBJ1-5	ASSLSRGQLNQPQH
TRBV5-6	TRBJ1-2	ASSRSFRQSNYGYT
TRBV21-1	TRBJ2-7	ASSITSGSADDEQY
TRBV25-1	TRBJ1-2	ASSDVGRGNYGYT
TRBV6-4	TRBJ2-2	ASSGTLNTGELF
TRBV10-3	TRBJ1-1	AISESWQGAGEAF
TRBV5-1	TRBJ2-5	ASSLWDAGEETQY
TRBV6-9	TRBJ2-1	ASSYRGLAGGGQF
TRBV19	TRBJ1-2	ASSILAGGDRHGYGYT
TRBV5-1	TRBJ1-4	ASSLGGGTVGEKLF
TRBV4-3	TRBJ2-7	ASSARQTGRRSEQY
TRBV18	TRBJ1-4	ASSPQTGQGTGNEKLF
TRBV27	TRBJ2-1	ASSLLTGVNSGREQF
TRBV10-3	TRBJ2-5	AISETGQETQY
TRBV19	TRBJ2-7	ASSIAGSGEQY
TRBV18	TRBJ1-4	ASSPRRFGDEKLF
TRBV28	TRBJ2-7	ASQSGGQGLYEQY
TRBV5-1	TRBJ2-3	ASRKGPRAGGVVTDTQY
TRBV30	TRBJ2-1	AWSRGREAGEQF
TRBV5-6	TRBJ2-1	ASSAPGWANEQF
TRBV28	TRBJ1-5	ASSFLQVGSNQPQH
TRBV18	TRBJ2-3	ASSPGGLADTQY
TRBV28	TRBJ2-7	ASSQASREQY
TRBV7-9	TRBJ1-2	ASSTGRGQGGYT
TRBV4-1	TRBJ1-2	ASSQPTGFRDGYT
TRBV7-6	TRBJ1-2	ASSPTDRGSSGYT
TRBV7-2	TRBJ2-5	ASSSQGGRETQY
TRBV2	TRBJ1-1	ASSEAQYGRNFF
TRBV18	TRBJ2-5	ASSPLETQY
TRBV5-1	TRBJ2-7	ASSLEGTSGSWEQY
TRBV2	TRBJ2-7	ASSEIQRKTYEQY
TRBV28	TRBJ1-5	ASTKRDGPQPQH
TRBV29-1	TRBJ2-1	SAKDRDNEQF
TRBV18	TRBJ2-7	ASSPLGQASYEQY
TRBV28	TRBJ2-5	ASSLAGLETQY
TRBV7-2	TRBJ1-5	ASSSPGQGFGFSNQPQH